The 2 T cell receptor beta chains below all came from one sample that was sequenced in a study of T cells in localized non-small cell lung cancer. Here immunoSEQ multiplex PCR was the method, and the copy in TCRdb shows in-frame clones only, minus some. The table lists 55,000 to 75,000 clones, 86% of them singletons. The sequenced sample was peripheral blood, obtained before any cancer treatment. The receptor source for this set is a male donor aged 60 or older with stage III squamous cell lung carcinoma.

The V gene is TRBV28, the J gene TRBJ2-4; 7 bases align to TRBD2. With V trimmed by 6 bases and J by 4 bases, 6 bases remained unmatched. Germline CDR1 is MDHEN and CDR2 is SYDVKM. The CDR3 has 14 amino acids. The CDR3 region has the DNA TGTGCCAGCAGCCCCCCGGGGGGAAAAAACATTCAGTACTTC. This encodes CASSPPGGKNIQYF.

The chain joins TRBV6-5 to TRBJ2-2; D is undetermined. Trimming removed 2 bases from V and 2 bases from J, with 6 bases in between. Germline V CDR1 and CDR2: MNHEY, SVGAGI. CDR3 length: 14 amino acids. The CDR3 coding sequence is TGTGCCAGCAGTTACAGGGATAACACCGGGGAGCTGTTTTTT. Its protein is CASSYRDNTGELFF.